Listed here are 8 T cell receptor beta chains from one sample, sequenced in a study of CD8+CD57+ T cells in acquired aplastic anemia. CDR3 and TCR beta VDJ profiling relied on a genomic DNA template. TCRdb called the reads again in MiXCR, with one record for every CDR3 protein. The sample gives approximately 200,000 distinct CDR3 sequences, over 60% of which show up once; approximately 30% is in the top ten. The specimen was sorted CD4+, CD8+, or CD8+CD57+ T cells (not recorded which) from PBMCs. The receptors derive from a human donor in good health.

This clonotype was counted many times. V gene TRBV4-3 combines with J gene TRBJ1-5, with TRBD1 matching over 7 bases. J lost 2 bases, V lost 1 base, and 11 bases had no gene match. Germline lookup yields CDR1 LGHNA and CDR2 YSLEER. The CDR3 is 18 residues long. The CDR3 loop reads CASSQVRLQGLGNQPQHF. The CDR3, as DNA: TGCGCCAGCAGCCAAGTACGTCTACAGGGGCTGGGCAATCAGCCCCAGCATTTT.

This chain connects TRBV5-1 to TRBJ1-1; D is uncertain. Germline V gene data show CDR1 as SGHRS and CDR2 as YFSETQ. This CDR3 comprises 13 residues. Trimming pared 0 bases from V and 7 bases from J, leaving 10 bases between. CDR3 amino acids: CASSLEGGVEAFF. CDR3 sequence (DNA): TGCGCCAGCAGCTTGGAGGGCGGAGTTGAAGCTTTCTTT.

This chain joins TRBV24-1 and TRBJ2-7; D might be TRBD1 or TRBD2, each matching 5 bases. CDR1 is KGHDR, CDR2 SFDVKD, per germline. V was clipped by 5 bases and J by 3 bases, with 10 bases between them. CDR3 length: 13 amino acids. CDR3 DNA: TGTGCCACCAGTGGGGACGCAGACTACGAGCAGTACTTC. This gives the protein CATSGDADYEQYF.

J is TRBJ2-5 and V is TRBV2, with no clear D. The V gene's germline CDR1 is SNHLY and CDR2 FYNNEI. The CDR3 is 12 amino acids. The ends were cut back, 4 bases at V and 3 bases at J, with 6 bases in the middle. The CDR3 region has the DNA TGTGCCAGCAGTGGGGTGGAAGAGACCCAGTACTTC. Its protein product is CASSGVEETQYF. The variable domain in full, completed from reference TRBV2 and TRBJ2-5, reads EPEVTQTPSHQVTQMGQEVILRCVPISNHLYFYWYRQILGQKVEFLVSFYNNEISEKSEIFDDQFSVERPDGSNFTLKIRSTKLEDSAMYFCASSGVEETQYFGPGTRLLVL.

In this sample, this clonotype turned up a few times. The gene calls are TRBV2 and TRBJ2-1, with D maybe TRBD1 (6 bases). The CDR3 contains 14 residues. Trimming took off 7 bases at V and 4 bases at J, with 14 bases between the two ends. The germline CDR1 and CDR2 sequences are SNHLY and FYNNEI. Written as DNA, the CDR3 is TGTGCCAGCACCCGGGACATGACATACAATGAGCAGTTCTTC. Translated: CASTRDMTYNEQFF.

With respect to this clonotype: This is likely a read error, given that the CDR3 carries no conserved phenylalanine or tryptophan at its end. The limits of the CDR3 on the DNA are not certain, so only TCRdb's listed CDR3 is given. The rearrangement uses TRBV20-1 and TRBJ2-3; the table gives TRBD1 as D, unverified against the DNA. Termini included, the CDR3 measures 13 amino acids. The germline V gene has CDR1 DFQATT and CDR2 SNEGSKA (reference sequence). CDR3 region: CSRLADEGDTQYS.

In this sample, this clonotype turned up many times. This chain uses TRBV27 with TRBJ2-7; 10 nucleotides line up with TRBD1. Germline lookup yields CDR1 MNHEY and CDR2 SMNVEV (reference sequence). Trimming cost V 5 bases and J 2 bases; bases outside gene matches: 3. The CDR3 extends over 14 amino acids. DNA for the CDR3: TGTGCCAGCAGTATTGGGACAGGGGCCTACGAGCAGTACTTC. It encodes CASSIGTGAYEQYF.

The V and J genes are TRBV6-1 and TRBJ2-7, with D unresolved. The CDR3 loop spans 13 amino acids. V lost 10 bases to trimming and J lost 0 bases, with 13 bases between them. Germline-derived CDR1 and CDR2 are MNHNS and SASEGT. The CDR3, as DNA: TGTGCCATTTTGCGGTCGAGCTCCTACGAGCAGTACTTC. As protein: CAILRSSSYEQYF.